This entry is about one TCR beta chain. This specimen comes from a study of cytomegalovirus exposure and HLA in healthy donors. The PCR was carried out with 60 Vbeta primers and 13 Jbeta primers. Original handling: In a later analysis, approximately 80 million unique TCR beta chains included roughly 11 million shared by two or more donors. Clones were read by immunoSEQ multiplex PCR, and TCRdb kept only the in-frame ones, dropping some. V, J and clone size were drawn from that table, and D and trimming were deduced from the DNA. The table shows around 160,000 clones, with about three quarters occurring only once. While unrecorded immune exposures were likely, the donors were nominally healthy when sampled. Trimming took 1 base from V and 4 from J, leaving 8 bases between them. Germline V gives CDR1 SGHTA, CDR2 FQGNSA. CDR3 length: 14 amino acids.

This clonotype originated in a man aged 35 to 55 in good health and CMV-seropositive. The V and J genes are TRBV7-2 and TRBJ1-5; TRBD1 might be the D (5 bases). Sequenced material: PBMCs. The DNA for the CDR3 is TGTGCCAGCAGCTTAGACAGGACAAATCAGCCCCAGCATTTT. Translating gives CASSLDRTNQPQHF.